The rows below give T cell receptor beta chains drawn from one sample of a study of chemoradiotherapy in HPV16-positive cancers. TCRdb's copy holds only in-frame clones and misses some; the assay was immunoSEQ multiplex PCR. The repertoire includes 13,000 to 15,000 clones, approximately 71% of them detected once, and roughly 18% sits in the top ten. This sample was obtained from a patient who underwent chemoradiotherapy. The receptors were sampled from a human donor with HPV-associated anogenital cancer. CDR3s include the opening cysteine and the closing phenylalanine or tryptophan. A D gene is named only where the DNA matches it firmly. Rows may omit the clone size; those that give it use once, few, many or a size class.

v_call	d_call	clone_size	j_call	cdr3_aa	cdr3_nt
TRBV5-1	.	.	TRBJ2-7	CASRPEAAAYEQYF	TGCGCCAGCAGGCCTGAGGCAGCGGCGTACGAGCAGTACTTC
TRBV4-1	.	.	TRBJ1-2	CASSQDGNWGGYTF	TGCGCCAGCAGCCAAGACGGGAACTGGGGCGGCTACACCTTC
TRBV6-1	.	.	TRBJ2-3	CASRIGHTDTQYF	TGTGCCAGCAGGATTGGACACACAGATACGCAGTATTTT
TRBV5-1	.	.	TRBJ1-3	CASSSTGDSGNTIYF	TGCGCCAGCAGCTCGACGGGGGACTCTGGAAACACCATATATTTT
TRBV5-6	.	few	TRBJ1-4	CASQGTNEKLFF	TGTGCCAGCCAGGGAACTAATGAAAAACTGTTTTTT
TRBV7-9	TRBD2	once	TRBJ2-1	CASSSVLAASYNEQFF	TGTGCCAGCAGCTCAGTACTAGCGGCCAGTTACAATGAGCAGTTCTTC
TRBV5-1	.	.	TRBJ2-7	CASSLATQPAPYEQYF	TGCGCCAGCAGCTTGGCCACGCAACCGGCCCCCTACGAGCAGTACTTC
TRBV19	.	.	TRBJ1-5	CACQMGPGNQPQHF	TGTGCCTGCCAAATGGGGCCTGGCAATCAGCCCCAGCATTTT
TRBV6-1	TRBD1	.	TRBJ2-7	CASRGQGGHWEQYF	TGTGCCAGCAGGGGACAGGGGGGGCATTGGGAGCAGTACTTC
TRBV28	TRBD1	.	TRBJ1-2	CASSLLTLRTGINYGYTF	TGTGCCAGCAGTTTATTAACCCTAAGGACAGGGATTAACTATGGCTACACCTTC
TRBV5-1	.	few	TRBJ1-2	CASSLEGQNALYGYTF	TGCGCCAGCAGCTTGGAGGGGCAGAACGCTCTCTATGGCTACACCTTC
TRBV11-2	.	medium-sized	TRBJ2-1	CASSLAREQFF	TGTGCCAGCAGCTTAGCCCGTGAGCAGTTCTTC
TRBV2	.	few	TRBJ1-2	CATGANNYGYTF	TGTGCCACCGGAGCTAACAACTATGGCTACACCTTC
TRBV5-4	.	.	TRBJ2-4	CASSLDPGTYIQYF	TGTGCCAGCAGCTTGGATCCAGGGACGTACATTCAGTACTTC
TRBV4-1	.	.	TRBJ1-6	CASSQAGPAITNSPLHF	TGCGCCAGCAGCCAAGCGGGCCCCGCAATTACCAATTCACCCCTCCACTTT
TRBV9	.	.	TRBJ2-3	CASSAEIRDTQYF	TGTGCCAGCAGCGCCGAAATTCGGGATACGCAGTATTTT
TRBV27	TRBD1	.	TRBJ1-5	CASRRTGAQPQHF	TGTGCCAGCAGGCGGACAGGTGCTCAGCCCCAGCATTTT
TRBV7-9	.	.	TRBJ2-1	CASSAFRGNNEQFF	TGTGCCAGCAGCGCCTTTAGGGGAAACAATGAGCAGTTCTTC
TRBV7-9	.	.	TRBJ1-6	CASTIGNYNSPLHF	TGTGCCAGCACCATCGGAAACTATAATTCACCCCTCCACTTT
TRBV15	.	.	TRBJ1-6	CATSSNPAGYNSPLHF	TGTGCCACCAGCAGTAACCCCGCGGGTTATAATTCACCCCTCCACTTT
TRBV4-1	.	.	TRBJ2-7	CASSQEDLLGSYEQYF	TGCGCCAGCAGCCAAGAAGACCTACTTGGCTCCTACGAGCAGTACTTC
TRBV5-1	.	.	TRBJ2-3	CASSLTTDTQYF	TGCGCCAGCAGCTTGACGACAGATACGCAGTATTTT
TRBV19	TRBD1	.	TRBJ1-1	CASPTTGTGRNTEAFF	TGTGCCAGTCCGACCACCGGGACAGGTAGAAACACTGAAGCTTTCTTT
TRBV5-1	.	.	TRBJ1-2	CARNHEGYTF	TGCGCCCGTAATCACGAAGGCTACACCTTC
TRBV7-9	.	.	TRBJ1-5	CASSVMGEQPQHF	TGTGCCAGCAGCGTAATGGGGGAACAGCCCCAGCATTTT
TRBV10-3	TRBD2	.	TRBJ2-1	CAISDIGGGPYNEQFF	TGTGCCATCAGTGACATCGGCGGGGGGCCTTACAATGAGCAGTTCTTC
TRBV10-1	TRBD1	.	TRBJ1-2	CASSESSRDRGLFSTF	TGCGCCAGCAGTGAGTCCAGCCGGGACAGGGGTCTCTTTAGCACCTTC
TRBV7-6	.	few	TRBJ1-3	CASSLGGVQNTIYF	TGTGCCAGCAGCTTAGGCGGGGTTCAAAACACCATATATTTT
TRBV11-2	.	.	TRBJ1-1	CASSPLGAFTEAFF	TGTGCCAGCAGCCCTCTCGGGGCATTCACTGAAGCTTTCTTT
TRBV14	.	few	TRBJ1-3	CASSRQGTNDGNTIYF	TGTGCCAGCAGCCGGCAGGGGACAAACGATGGAAACACCATATATTTT
TRBV7-9	.	.	TRBJ1-2	CASSLIGGEEGGYTF	TGTGCCAGCAGCTTAATAGGTGGGGAAGAAGGCGGCTACACCTTC
TRBV15	TRBD1	once	TRBJ2-6	CATGTGSDGANVLTF	TGTGCCACTGGGACAGGCTCGGACGGGGCCAACGTCCTGACTTTC
TRBV30	TRBD1	few	TRBJ1-1	CAWSADRATEAFF	TGTGCCTGGAGCGCGGACAGGGCCACTGAAGCTTTCTTT
TRBV29-1	.	.	TRBJ1-1	CSVAENTEAFF	TGCAGCGTTGCAGAGAACACTGAAGCTTTCTTT
TRBV7-2	.	few	TRBJ2-1	CASSLNSNEQFF	TGTGCCAGCAGCTTAAATTCCAATGAGCAGTTCTTC
TRBV6-1	.	once	TRBJ1-1	CASSDTDGNTEAFF	TGTGCCAGCAGTGATACGGACGGGAACACTGAAGCTTTCTTT
TRBV18	.	.	TRBJ2-5	CASSPVRETQYF	TGTGCCAGCTCACCCGTACGAGAGACCCAGTACTTC
TRBV5-1	.	.	TRBJ1-4	CASSLGLDTATSTNEKLFF	TGCGCCAGCAGCTTGGGTCTGGACACGGCCACCTCAACTAATGAAAAACTGTTTTTT
TRBV7-6	.	once	TRBJ2-2	CASSPGNGWTTGELFF	TGTGCCAGCAGCCCCGGCAACGGTTGGACAACCGGGGAGCTGTTTTTT
TRBV25-1	TRBD2	.	TRBJ2-3	CASSDSLAVRTDTQYF	TGTGCCAGCAGTGATTCACTAGCGGTGCGCACAGATACGCAGTATTTT